This T cell receptor beta chain is from a study of cytomegalovirus exposure and HLA in healthy donors. Per germline, CDR1 MNHEY and CDR2 SMNVEV (reference sequence). V lost 6 bases, J lost 14 bases, and 15 bases lay in between. This CDR3 is 11 amino acids long. Comment on this clone: Its antigen is still unknown.

Study-wide results and caveats: It was reported that the classifier diagnosed cytomegalovirus status with high specificity and sensitivity in both the original and validation cohorts. Later analysis showed TCR association rates varying by HLA locus, highest for DRB1 and lowest for HLA-C.

With 60 Vbeta and 13 Jbeta primers, the PCR was carried out. Clones were read by immunoSEQ multiplex PCR, and TCRdb kept only the in-frame ones, dropping some. This table holds around 190,000 clones, 84% found once. Sequencing was carried out using PBMCs. This sequence originates from a girl under 10 years old in good health and CMV-seropositive. The rearrangement uses TRBV27 and TRBJ2-3; D is ambiguous. This CDR3 reads CASRHRVQAYF. In nucleotides, the CDR3 is TGTGCCAGCAGACACCGGGTCCAAGCGTATTTT.